What follows are 26 T cell receptor beta chains derived from one specimen sequenced in a study of Ad26.COV2.S vaccination and SARS-CoV-2 variants. Clones were sequenced by immunoSEQ multiplex PCR, and TCRdb holds only the in-frame ones, with some missing. This sample has about 350,000 clones; 90% to 95% occur once, and the top ten carry 3% to 5%. The sequences come from peripheral blood, collected after recovery from COVID-19. These receptors originate from a human donor who had recovered from COVID-19.

The gene calls are TRBV27 and TRBJ2-2; D may correspond to TRBD1 or TRBD2 (5 bases each). Trimming took off 8 bases at V and 2 bases at J, with 12 bases between the two ends. CDR1 MNHEY and CDR2 SMNVEV come from the germline V gene (reference sequence). The CDR3 length is 14 residues. For the CDR3, the DNA is TGTGCCAGCCGCTGGGACCGTAACACCGGGGAGCTGTTTTTT. This gives the protein CASRWDRNTGELFF.

This chain uses TRBV3-1 (or the pseudogene TRBV3-2) with TRBJ2-7; possibly TRBD1 or TRBD2 for D (5 bases each). CDR1 is LGHDT and CDR2 is YNNKEL in the germline V gene (reference sequence). CDR3 size: 17 residues. V was shortened by 4 bases and J by 1 base, with 20 bases between the two germline ends. The CDR3 is CASSRGAGWQGSYEQYF. The DNA of the CDR3 is TGTGCCAGCAGCCGAGGGGCCGGGTGGCAGGGATCCTACGAGCAGTACTTC.

The rearrangement uses TRBV5-1 and TRBJ1-1; tentatively, D is TRBD1 (6 bases). In germline, CDR1 is SGHRS, CDR2 YFSETQ. This CDR3 has 15 residues. Trimming pared 3 bases from V and 0 bases from J, leaving 12 bases between. CDR3 residues: CASSWAGHLNTEAFF. Here the CDR3 DNA reads TGCGCCAGCAGCTGGGCGGGACATTTGAACACTGAAGCTTTCTTT.

The rearrangement links TRBV19 to TRBJ1-2, with a tentative D call TRBD1 (5 bases). In germline, CDR1 is LNHDA, CDR2 SQIVND (reference sequence). This CDR3 region has 17 residues. Trimming took off 3 bases at V and 4 bases at J, with 21 bases between the two ends. This CDR3 reads CASSMSQGKEGTYGYTF. For the CDR3, the DNA is TGTGCCAGTAGTATGTCGCAGGGAAAGGAGGGGACCTATGGCTACACCTTC. The full variable domain, with the rest looked up from reference TRBV19 and TRBJ1-2, is DGGITQSPKYLFRKEGQNVTLSCEQNLNHDAMYWYRQDPGQGLRLIYYSQIVNDFQKGDIAEGYSVSREKKESFPLTVTSAQKNPTAFYLCASSMSQGKEGTYGYTFGSGTRLTVV.

The chain recombines TRBV10-3 with TRBJ1-2; tentatively, D is TRBD1 (6 bases). Germline V gene lookup returns CDR1 ENHRY and CDR2 SYGVKD. V was clipped by 4 bases and J by 4 bases, with 13 bases between them. The CDR3 is made up of 14 amino acids. The CDR3 DNA sequence: TGTGCCATCAGTGGGGCAGGGGTTTTCTATGGCTACACCTTC. Its protein product is CAISGAGVFYGYTF.

The V gene is TRBV5-8, the J gene TRBJ2-7, with 8 positions matching TRBD2. Germline-derived CDR1 and CDR2 are SGHTS and YDEGEE. V gave up 4 bases and J gave up 4 bases; unmatched junction bases: 7. The CDR3 is 14 residues long. The CDR3 DNA is TGTGCCAGCAGCCTTGGGACTAGTCGGTACGAGCAGTACTTC. The encoded protein is CASSLGTSRYEQYF.

The chain is built from TRBV27 and TRBJ2-7, with D perhaps matching TRBD1 or TRBD2 (5 bases each). CDR3 length equals 13 residues. Germline V gives CDR1 MNHEY, CDR2 SMNVEV (reference sequence). V lost 2 bases and J lost 4, with 9 bases in between. CDR3 sequence: CASSLVGGYEQYF. CDR3 nucleotide sequence: TGTGCCAGCAGTTTAGTTGGGGGTTACGAGCAGTACTTC.

V gene TRBV7-8 combines with J gene TRBJ2-7, with TRBD1 identical over 7 bases. Germline V lookup: CDR1 SGHVS, CDR2 FQNEAQ. With 5 bases clipped from V and 7 bases from J, the junction kept 14 bases outside the gene matches. The CDR3 spans 15 residues. CDR3 nucleotide sequence: TGTGCCAGCAGCAATGACAGGGCCCCCTACGGGGAGCAGTACTTC. This gives the protein CASSNDRAPYGEQYF.

This clone was found a few times. V is TRBV6-2 or TRBV6-3 and J is TRBJ1-1; D is possibly TRBD1 (6 bases). V shed 5 bases and J shed 4 bases, with 14 bases lying between them. CDR3 length: 14 amino acids. The germline gives CDR1 MNHEY, CDR2 SVGEGT. CDR3 residues: CASSRVGGSTEAFF. In nucleotides, the CDR3 is TGTGCCAGCAGTCGTGTAGGGGGGAGCACTGAAGCTTTCTTT.

The CDR3 spells CASSILPANTGELFF. DNA for the CDR3: TGTGCCAGTAGTATATTACCCGCGAACACCGGGGAGCTGTTTTTT. V is TRBV19 and J is TRBJ2-2; D call uncertain. The CDR3 runs to 15 residues. The germline V gene encodes CDR1 LNHDA and CDR2 SQIVND (reference sequence). Trimming pared 2 bases from V and 0 bases from J, leaving 7 bases between.

This chain links TRBV3-1 (or the pseudogene TRBV3-2) with TRBJ1-2; a weak D match, TRBD1 (6 bases). The germline gives CDR1 LGHDT, CDR2 YNNKEL (reference sequence). The CDR3 contains 12 residues. V lost 4 bases to trimming and J lost 8 bases, with 11 bases between them. The CDR3 here is CASSLQGSGYTF. CDR3 nucleotides: TGTGCCAGCAGCCTACAGGGCAGCGGCTACACCTTC.

The CDR3 here is CASRIPGRLNLNTEAFF. CDR3 bases: TGTGCCAGCAGAATACCAGGGCGCCTCAACTTGAACACTGAAGCTTTCTTT. The V call is TRBV7-9, the J call TRBJ1-1; possible D gene TRBD1, 5 bases. The CDR3 consists of 17 residues. V was shortened by 6 bases and J by 0 bases, with 20 bases between the two germline ends. Germline V gene lookup returns CDR1 SEHNR and CDR2 FQNEAQ (reference sequence).

This chain connects TRBV19 to TRBJ1-1, with D possibly being TRBD1 (6 bases). The V gene's germline CDR1 is LNHDA and CDR2 SQIVND (reference sequence). The CDR3 runs to 11 residues. V lost 6 bases and J 11 bases, leaving 13 bases between the germline ends. CDR3 amino acids: CASRSHRVAFF. The CDR3 DNA reads TGTGCCAGTAGGAGTCACAGGGTCGCTTTCTTT.

The gene calls are TRBV18 and TRBJ2-3, with 10 bases aligning to TRBD2. This CDR3 has 17 amino acids. The trim removed 3 bases at V and 0 bases at J, leaving 6 bases unmatched. Germline V CDR1 and CDR2: KGHSH, LQKENI. CDR3 sequence reads: CASSPRLAGESTDTQYF. The DNA of the CDR3 is TGTGCCAGCTCACCTCGCCTAGCGGGGGAGAGCACAGATACGCAGTATTTT.

As DNA, the CDR3 is TGTGCCAGTAGTATCTCTAACTATGGCTACACCTTC. Translation gives CASSISNYGYTF. The rearrangement links TRBV19 to TRBJ1-2; D gene unclear. Trimming left V 3 bases short and J 0 bases short, with 2 bases between. The germline V gene has CDR1 LNHDA and CDR2 SQIVND (reference sequence). The CDR3 is 12 residues long.

V gene TRBV9 combines with J gene TRBJ2-2; 8 nucleotides match TRBD1. Germline V gene sequence: CDR1 SGDLS, CDR2 YYNGEE. V gave up 1 base and J gave up 4 bases; unmatched junction bases: 6. CDR3 length: 16 residues. CDR3 region: CASSVLAGGPTGELFF. CDR3 sequence (DNA): TGTGCCAGCAGCGTATTAGCAGGGGGCCCCACCGGGGAGCTGTTTTTT.

With regard to this clone: Mismatch with germline at one junction end may stem from a read error. V usage is TRBV7-9 and J usage is TRBJ2-5, with TRBD2 as a possible D gene (5 bases). This CDR3 has 12 amino acids. From germline, CDR1 is SEHNR and CDR2 FQNEAQ (reference sequence). DNA for the CDR3: TGTGCCAGCAGCCGGGATGCGGGCCAACAGCACTTC. It specifies CASSRDAGQQHF. The entire variable domain, with the rest obtained from reference TRBV7-9 and TRBJ2-5, is as follows: DTGVSQNPRHKITKRGQNVTFRCDPISEHNRLYWYRQTLGQGPEFLTYFQNEAQLEKSRLLSDRFSAERPKGSFSTLEIQRTEQGDSAMYLCASSRDAGQQHFGPGTRLLVL.

The chain recombines TRBV10-1 with TRBJ2-2, with D tentatively TRBD2 (7 bases). In germline, CDR1 is WNHNN, CDR2 SYGVQD (reference sequence). The ends were cut back, 6 bases at V and 4 bases at J, with 9 bases in the middle. This CDR3 has 13 residues. CDR3 coding DNA: TGCGCCAGCAGGGGGGGGGCCACCGGGGAGCTGTTTTTT. Its translation: CASRGGATGELFF.

This clone came up once. The chain has TRBV6-5 and TRBJ1-1, with a tentative D call TRBD1 (6 bases). Germline V gene lookup returns CDR1 MNHEY and CDR2 SVGAGI. V gave up 6 bases and J gave up 1 base, with 15 bases separating them. This CDR3 comprises 15 residues. In nucleotides, the CDR3 is TGTGCCAGCAGGGACATGGACAGCCCGAACACTGAAGCTTTCTTT. It is translated as CASRDMDSPNTEAFF.

This chain joins TRBV2 and TRBJ2-7, with TRBD2 identical over 9 bases. Trimming took 8 bases from V and 0 from J; bases not matched to a gene: 2. The CDR3 has 13 amino acids. The germline CDR1 and CDR2 sequences are SNHLY and FYNNEI. For the CDR3, the DNA is TGTGCCAGCGAGCGGGGGGCCTCCTACGAGCAGTACTTC. This codes for CASERGASYEQYF.

The chain couples TRBV5-1 to TRBJ1-2; perhaps TRBD1 as D (5 bases). Trimming removed 3 bases from V and 0 bases from J, with 18 bases in between. The CDR3 is 17 residues long. The germline gives CDR1 SGHRS, CDR2 YFSETQ. The CDR3 protein is CASSSGPEDYSNYGYTF. The CDR3 bases are TGCGCCAGCAGCTCGGGACCGGAAGACTATTCTAACTATGGCTACACCTTC.

The J gene is TRBJ2-2, the V gene TRBV5-6, with 7 bases matching TRBD2. V lost 1 base to trimming and J lost 3 bases; unmatched junction nucleotides: 3. The CDR3 runs to 15 residues. CDR1 and CDR2 (germline): SGHDT, YYEEEE. This CDR3 is CASSLNGGDTGELFF. The CDR3 coding sequence is TGTGCCAGCAGCTTGAATGGGGGGGACACCGGGGAGCTGTTTTTT.

The chain recombines TRBV5-4 with TRBJ2-5; D is perhaps TRBD1 or TRBD2 (6 bases each). Germline CDR1 and CDR2: SGHNT and YYREEE (reference sequence). V lost 0 bases to trimming and J lost 5 bases, with 14 bases between them. The CDR3 consists of 15 residues. The CDR3 DNA reads as TGTGCCAGCAGCTTGGGTACGGGGGCCAGGGAGACCCAGTACTTC. Its protein is CASSLGTGARETQYF.

This clone appeared once. V gene TRBV6-5 combines with J gene TRBJ1-2; 8 bases are shared with TRBD1. The germline gives CDR1 MNHEY, CDR2 SVGAGI. The junction had 5 bases not matched to a gene; V was cut back by 5 bases and J by 0 bases. The CDR3 extends over 15 amino acids. The CDR3 bases are TGTGCCAGCAGTCCCCGGACAGGGACTAACTATGGCTACACCTTC. This translates into CASSPRTGTNYGYTF.

The chain is built from TRBV9 and TRBJ2-1; 7 bases agree with TRBD1. Germline CDR1 SGDLS, CDR2 YYNGEE. V dropped 2 bases and J dropped 4; count of bases not matched to a gene: 3. The CDR3 consists of 14 residues. The DNA for the CDR3 is TGTGCCAGCAGCGTGGGGACAGCGTACAATGAGCAGTTCTTC. The encoded protein is CASSVGTAYNEQFF.

V gene TRBV7-9 combines with J gene TRBJ2-2, with a tentative D call TRBD1 (6 bases). This CDR3 is built from 15 residues. Trimming left V 7 bases short and J 5 bases short, with 17 bases between. Germline V lookup: CDR1 SEHNR, CDR2 FQNEAQ (reference sequence). The CDR3 DNA follows: TGTGCCAGCACCCCGGGACAAGGAGAGACCGGGGAGCTGTTTTTT. Amino acids: CASTPGQGETGELFF.